This TCR beta chain was found in a study of prognosis after radiotherapy for stage I lung cancer. Study information: Median age was 74.5 years (roughly 50 to 84) among 10 to 15 men and about six women. While over 5 patients had squamous cell carcinoma tumors, the tumors of 11 to 12 were adenocarcinoma.

TCR beta CDR3 amplification from genomic DNA was performed by two-round multiplex PCR. First-round PCR employed TRBV- and TRBJ-specific primers for each gene. TCRdb passed the multiplex PCR reads through MiXCR, listing each CDR3 protein once. Of around 14,000 distinct CDR3 sequences in the sample, roughly 38% were seen once. CDR1 is MGHDK, CDR2 SYGVNS, per germline. CDR3 length equals 15 residues. V shed 5 bases and J 2 bases; nucleotides not matched to a gene: 7. The sequence derives from a donor over 45 with non-small cell lung cancer. The chain carries TRBV25-1 and TRBJ1-2; 8 positions match TRBD1. The sequenced sample was PBMCs, obtained before or after stereotactic body radiation therapy (not recorded which). CDR3 nucleotide sequence: TGTGCCAGCAGTAAGGGACAGGAGGCCAACTATGGCTACACCTTC. Encoded protein: CASSKGQEANYGYTF.